This T cell receptor (beta chain) was recovered during a study of shared clonotypes between healthy human individuals. At the level of the study: Donors were a couple of women and three men aged 18 to 49.

With 6 bases removed from V and 7 bases from J, the gap between germline ends came to 15 bases. The CDR3 extends over 13 amino acids. Germline V gene sequence: CDR1 MDHEN, CDR2 SYDVKM. Only CD45RO-negative cells positively selected for CCR7 counted as naive CD8 cells, so terminally differentiated effector memory CD45RA+ cells were excluded. This clone was observed a few times. Its cognate antigen is unknown. General study results and limits: Though the depth was large, rarefaction showed that sorted-subset sequencing was incomplete. Relative to their counterparts shared across all four donors, non-shared clonotypes exhibited diminished generation probabilities.

Some 30,000 T cell genomes, or approximately 0.2 ug DNA, went into the sorted-subset replicate PCRs. TCRdb keeps only in-frame clones here, not all; method: immunoSEQ multiplex PCR. The table shows around 600,000 clones, with roughly 95% occurring only once. The chain is built from TRBV28 and TRBJ1-2; maybe TRBD1 (5 bases). This receptor was identified in a woman in her twenties or thirties in good health. What was sequenced was naive CD8+ T cells sorted from blood. Here the CDR3 DNA reads TGTGCCAGCAGCCACAACAGTAGGGGTGGCTACACCTTC. Its protein product is CASSHNSRGGYTF.